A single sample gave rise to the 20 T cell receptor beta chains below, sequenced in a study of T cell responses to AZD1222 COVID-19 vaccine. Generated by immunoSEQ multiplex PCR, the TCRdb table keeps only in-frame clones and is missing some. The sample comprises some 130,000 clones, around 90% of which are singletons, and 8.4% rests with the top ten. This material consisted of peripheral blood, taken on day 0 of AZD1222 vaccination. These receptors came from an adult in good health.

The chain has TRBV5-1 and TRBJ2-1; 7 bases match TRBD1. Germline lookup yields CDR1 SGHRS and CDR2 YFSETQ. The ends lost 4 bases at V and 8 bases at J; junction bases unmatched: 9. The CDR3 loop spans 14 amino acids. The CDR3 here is CASSGGQPNDEQFF. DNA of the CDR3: TGCGCCAGCAGCGGGGGACAGCCTAACGATGAGCAGTTCTTC.

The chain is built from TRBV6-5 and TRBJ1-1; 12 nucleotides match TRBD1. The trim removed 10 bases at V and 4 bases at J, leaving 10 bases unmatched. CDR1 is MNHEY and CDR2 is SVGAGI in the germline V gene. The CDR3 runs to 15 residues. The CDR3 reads CATGTGGFLGTEAFF. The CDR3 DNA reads TGTGCCACTGGGACAGGGGGCTTCTTGGGCACTGAAGCTTTCTTT.

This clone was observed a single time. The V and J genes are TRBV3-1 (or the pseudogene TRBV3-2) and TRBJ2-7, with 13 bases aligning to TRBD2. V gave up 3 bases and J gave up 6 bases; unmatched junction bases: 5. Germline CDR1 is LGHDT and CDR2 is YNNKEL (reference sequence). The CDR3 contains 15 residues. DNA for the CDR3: TGTGCCAGCAGCCATACTAGCGGGAGGGTAGTCGAGCAGTACTTC. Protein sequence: CASSHTSGRVVEQYF.

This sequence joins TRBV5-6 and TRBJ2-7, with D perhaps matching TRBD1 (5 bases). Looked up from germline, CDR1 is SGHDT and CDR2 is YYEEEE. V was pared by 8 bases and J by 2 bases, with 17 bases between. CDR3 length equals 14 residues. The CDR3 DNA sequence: TGTGCCAGTAACAGGTTGGGTGGAACCTACGAGCAGTACTTC. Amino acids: CASNRLGGTYEQYF.

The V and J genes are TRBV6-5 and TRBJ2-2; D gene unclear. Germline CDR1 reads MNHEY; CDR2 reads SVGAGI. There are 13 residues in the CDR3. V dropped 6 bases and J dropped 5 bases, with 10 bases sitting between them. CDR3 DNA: TGTGCCAGCAGCCCACAGATAACCGGGGAGCTGTTTTTT. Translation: CASSPQITGELFF.

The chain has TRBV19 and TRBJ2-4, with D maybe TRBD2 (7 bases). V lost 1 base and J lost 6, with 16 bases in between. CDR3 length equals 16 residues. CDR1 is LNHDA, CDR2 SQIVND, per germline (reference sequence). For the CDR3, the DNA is TGTGCCAGTAGTATAGTACGGGGGGCGCGGGGAAACATTCAGTACTTC. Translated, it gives CASSIVRGARGNIQYF. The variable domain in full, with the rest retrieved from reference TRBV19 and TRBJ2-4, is DGGITQSPKYLFRKEGQNVTLSCEQNLNHDAMYWYRQDPGQGLRLIYYSQIVNDFQKGDIAEGYSVSREKKESFPLTVTSAQKNPTAFYLCASSIVRGARGNIQYFGAGTRLSVL.

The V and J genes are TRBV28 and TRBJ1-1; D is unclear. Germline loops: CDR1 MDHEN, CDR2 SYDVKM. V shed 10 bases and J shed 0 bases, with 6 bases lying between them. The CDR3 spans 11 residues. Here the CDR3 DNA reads TGTGCCACAGTGATGAACACTGAAGCTTTCTTT. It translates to CATVMNTEAFF.

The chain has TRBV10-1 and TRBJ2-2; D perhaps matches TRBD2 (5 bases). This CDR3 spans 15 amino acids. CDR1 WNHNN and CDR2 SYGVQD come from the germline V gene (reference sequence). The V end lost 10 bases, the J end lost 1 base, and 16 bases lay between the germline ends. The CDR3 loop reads CATRPGLGNTGELFF. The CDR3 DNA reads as TGCGCCACCAGGCCGGGGTTGGGGAACACCGGGGAGCTGTTTTTT.

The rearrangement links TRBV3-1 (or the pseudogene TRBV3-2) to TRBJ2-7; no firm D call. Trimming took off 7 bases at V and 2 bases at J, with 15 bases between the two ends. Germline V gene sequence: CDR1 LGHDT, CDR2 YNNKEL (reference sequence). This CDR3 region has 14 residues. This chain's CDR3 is CASKVDNLAYEQYF. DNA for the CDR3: TGTGCCAGCAAAGTAGACAACCTTGCCTACGAGCAGTACTTC.

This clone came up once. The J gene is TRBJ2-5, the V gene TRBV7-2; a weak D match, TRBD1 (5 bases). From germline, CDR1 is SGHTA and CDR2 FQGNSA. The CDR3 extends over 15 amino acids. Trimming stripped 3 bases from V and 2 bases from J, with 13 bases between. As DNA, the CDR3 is TGTGCCAGCAGCTTTTTTAGGGGCATTCAAGAGACCCAGTACTTC. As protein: CASSFFRGIQETQYF.

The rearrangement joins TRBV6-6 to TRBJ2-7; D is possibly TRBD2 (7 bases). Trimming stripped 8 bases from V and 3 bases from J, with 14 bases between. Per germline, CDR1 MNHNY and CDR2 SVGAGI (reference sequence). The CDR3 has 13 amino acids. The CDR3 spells CASSRGGSYEQYF. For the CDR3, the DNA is TGTGCCAGCTCAAGGGGGGGGAGCTACGAGCAGTACTTC.

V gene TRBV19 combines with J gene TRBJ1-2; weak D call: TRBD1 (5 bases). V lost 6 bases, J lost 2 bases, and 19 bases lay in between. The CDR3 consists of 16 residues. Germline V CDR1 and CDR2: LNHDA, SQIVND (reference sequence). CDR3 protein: CASSDRRGRGNYGYTF. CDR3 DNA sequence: TGTGCCAGTAGCGATAGGAGGGGTAGGGGCAACTATGGCTACACCTTC. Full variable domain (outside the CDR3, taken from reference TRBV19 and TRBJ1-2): DGGITQSPKYLFRKEGQNVTLSCEQNLNHDAMYWYRQDPGQGLRLIYYSQIVNDFQKGDIAEGYSVSREKKESFPLTVTSAQKNPTAFYLCASSDRRGRGNYGYTFGSGTRLTVV.

CDR3 protein: CASSIPYGELFF. For the CDR3, the DNA is TGTGCCAGTAGTATCCCCTACGGGGAGCTGTTTTTT. The V call is TRBV19, the J call TRBJ2-2; the D is unclear. CDR1 is LNHDA, CDR2 SQIVND, per germline (reference sequence). The CDR3 runs to 12 residues. Trimming stripped 3 bases from V and 7 bases from J, with 6 bases between.

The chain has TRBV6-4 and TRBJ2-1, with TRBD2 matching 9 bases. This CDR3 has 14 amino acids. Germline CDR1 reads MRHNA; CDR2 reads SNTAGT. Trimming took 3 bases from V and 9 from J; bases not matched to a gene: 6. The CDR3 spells CASSEGAGGSEQFF. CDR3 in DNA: TGTGCCAGCAGTGAAGGGGCGGGAGGGAGTGAGCAGTTCTTC.

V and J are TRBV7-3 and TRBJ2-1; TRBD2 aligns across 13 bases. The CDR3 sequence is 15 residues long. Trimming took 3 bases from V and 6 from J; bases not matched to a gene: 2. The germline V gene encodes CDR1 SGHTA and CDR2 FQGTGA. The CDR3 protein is CASSFGLAGVNEQFF. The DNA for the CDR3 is TGTGCCAGCAGCTTCGGACTAGCGGGGGTCAATGAGCAGTTCTTC.

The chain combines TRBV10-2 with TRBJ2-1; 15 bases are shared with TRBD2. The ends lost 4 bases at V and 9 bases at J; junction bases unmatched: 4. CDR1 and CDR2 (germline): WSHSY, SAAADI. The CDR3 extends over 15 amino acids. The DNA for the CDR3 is TGCGCCAGCAGTGGGGGACTAGCGGGAGGTACTGAGCAGTTCTTC. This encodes CASSGGLAGGTEQFF.

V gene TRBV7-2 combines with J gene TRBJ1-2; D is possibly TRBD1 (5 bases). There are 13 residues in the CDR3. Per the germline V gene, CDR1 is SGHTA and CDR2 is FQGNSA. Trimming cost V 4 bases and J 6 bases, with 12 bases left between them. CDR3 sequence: CASSSRVGDGYTF. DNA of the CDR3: TGTGCCAGCAGCTCCAGGGTGGGGGATGGCTACACCTTC.

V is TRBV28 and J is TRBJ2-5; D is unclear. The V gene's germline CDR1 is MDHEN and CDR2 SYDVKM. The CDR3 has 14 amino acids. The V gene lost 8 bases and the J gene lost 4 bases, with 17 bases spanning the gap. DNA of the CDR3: TGTGCCAGCCCCCTCCTAAGGGCTGGAGAGACCCAGTACTTC. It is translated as CASPLLRAGETQYF.

The DNA for the CDR3 is TGTGCCAGCAATCTCGGACTAGCGGGGTACAATGAGCAGTTCTTC. This encodes CASNLGLAGYNEQFF. The rearrangement uses TRBV6-5 and TRBJ2-1; 12 nucleotides agree with TRBD2. The CDR3 loop spans 15 amino acids. Unmatched junction bases numbered 5, after V lost 7 bases and J lost 4 bases. The germline CDR1 and CDR2 sequences are MNHEY and SVGAGI.

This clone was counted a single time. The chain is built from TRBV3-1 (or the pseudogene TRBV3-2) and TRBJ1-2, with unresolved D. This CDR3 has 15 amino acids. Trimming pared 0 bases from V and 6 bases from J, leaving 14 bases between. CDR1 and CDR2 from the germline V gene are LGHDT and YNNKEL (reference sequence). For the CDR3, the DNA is TGTGCCAGCAGCCAAGAGGGAGGGATCGAGGATGGCTACACCTTC. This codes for CASSQEGGIEDGYTF.